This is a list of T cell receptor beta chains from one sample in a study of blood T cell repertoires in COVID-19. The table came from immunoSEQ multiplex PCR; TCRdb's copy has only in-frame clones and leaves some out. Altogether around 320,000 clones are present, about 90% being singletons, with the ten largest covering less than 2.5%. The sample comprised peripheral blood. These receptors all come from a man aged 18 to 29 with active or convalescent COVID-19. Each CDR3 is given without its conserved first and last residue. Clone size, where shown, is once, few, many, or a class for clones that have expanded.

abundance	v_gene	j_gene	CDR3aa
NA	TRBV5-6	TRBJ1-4	ASSGSFAANEKLF
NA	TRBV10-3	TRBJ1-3	AISESAASSGNTIY
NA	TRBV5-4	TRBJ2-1	ASSLRLSKTPNEQF
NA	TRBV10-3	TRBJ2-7	AISPQGAGYEQY
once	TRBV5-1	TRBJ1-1	ASSLGPRTAGISEAF
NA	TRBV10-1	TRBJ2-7	AGGTGDYEQY
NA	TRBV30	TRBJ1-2	AWSVEGGRRNGYT
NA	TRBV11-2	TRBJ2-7	ASSLVRGGEQY
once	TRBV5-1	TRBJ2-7	ASSPSKPYEQY
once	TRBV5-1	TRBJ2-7	ASSLVGQGSYEQY
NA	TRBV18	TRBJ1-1	ASSPRGGGQDMNTEAF
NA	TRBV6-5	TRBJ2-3	ASSYGLGAGDTQY
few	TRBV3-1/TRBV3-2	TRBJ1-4	ASSQRGQGIGKLF
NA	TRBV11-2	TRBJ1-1	ASSLDRARGTEAF
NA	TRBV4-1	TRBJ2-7	ASSQGQGREQY
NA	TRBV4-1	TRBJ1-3	ASSQVGGSGNTIY
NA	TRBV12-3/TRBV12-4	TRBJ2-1	ASSITSNEQF
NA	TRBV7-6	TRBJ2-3	ASSLRPRVAASTDTQY